This T cell receptor beta chain was recorded in a study of blood T cell repertoires in COVID-19. Study-wide context: The origin of the acute and convalescent COVID-19 samples was the United States, Italy and Spain. The analysed material was cDNA or gDNA that came from T cells, B-cell-depleted T cells, or PBMCs.

How the authors handled the data: Reference gene primer amplification gave estimated nucleated cell counts. Sequenced by immunoSEQ multiplex PCR; TCRdb stores in-frame clones only, minus some. V, J and clone size were drawn from that table, and D and trimming were deduced from the DNA. Altogether about 230,000 clones are present, approximately 87% being singletons, with the ten largest covering 2% to 3%. CDR3 size: 13 residues. Trimming shortened V by 5 bases and J by 8 bases, and 13 bases separated the two germline ends. Germline V gives CDR1 SEHNR, CDR2 FQNEAQ (reference sequence). V usage is TRBV7-9 and J usage is TRBJ2-1; maybe TRBD2 (6 bases). Sequencing was done on a sample of peripheral blood. The receptor's source is a woman between 70 and 85 years old with active or convalescent COVID-19. The CDR3 loop is CASSPSGGDEQFF. As DNA, the CDR3 is TGTGCCAGCAGCCCCTCCGGAGGGGATGAGCAGTTCTTC.